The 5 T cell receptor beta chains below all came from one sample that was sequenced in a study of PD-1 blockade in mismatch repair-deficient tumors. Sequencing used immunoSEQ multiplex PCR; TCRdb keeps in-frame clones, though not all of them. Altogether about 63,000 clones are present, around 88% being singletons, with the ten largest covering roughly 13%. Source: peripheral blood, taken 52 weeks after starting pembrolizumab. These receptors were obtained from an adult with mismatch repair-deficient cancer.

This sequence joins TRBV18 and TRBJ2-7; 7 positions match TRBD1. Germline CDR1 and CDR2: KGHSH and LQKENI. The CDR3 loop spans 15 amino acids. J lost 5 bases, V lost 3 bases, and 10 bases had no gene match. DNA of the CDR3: TGTGCCAGCTCACCCCAACGAATGACAGGGAACGAGCAGTACTTC. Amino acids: CASSPQRMTGNEQYF.

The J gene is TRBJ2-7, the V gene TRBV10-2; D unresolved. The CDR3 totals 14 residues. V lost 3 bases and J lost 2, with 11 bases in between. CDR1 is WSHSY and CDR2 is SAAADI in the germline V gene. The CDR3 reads CASSDWVSPYEQYF. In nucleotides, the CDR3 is TGCGCCAGCAGTGATTGGGTATCCCCCTACGAGCAGTACTTC.

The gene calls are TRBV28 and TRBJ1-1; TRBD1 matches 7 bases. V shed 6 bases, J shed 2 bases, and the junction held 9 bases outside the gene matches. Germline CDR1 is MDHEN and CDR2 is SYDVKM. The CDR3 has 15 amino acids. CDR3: CASRVSGTVNTEAFF. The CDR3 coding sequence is TGTGCCAGCAGGGTCTCCGGGACAGTCAACACTGAAGCTTTCTTT.

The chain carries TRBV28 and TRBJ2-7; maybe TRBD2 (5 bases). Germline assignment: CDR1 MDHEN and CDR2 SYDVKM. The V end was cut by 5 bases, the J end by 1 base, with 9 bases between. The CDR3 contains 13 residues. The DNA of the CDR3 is TGTGCCAGCAGTCGGACGGGATCCTACGAGCAGTACTTC. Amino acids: CASSRTGSYEQYF. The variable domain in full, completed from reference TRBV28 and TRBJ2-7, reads DVKVTQSSRYLVKRTGEKVFLECVQDMDHENMFWYRQDPGLGLRLIYFSYDVKMKEKGDIPEGYSVSREKKERFSLILESASTNQTSMYLCASSRTGSYEQYFGPGTRLTVT.

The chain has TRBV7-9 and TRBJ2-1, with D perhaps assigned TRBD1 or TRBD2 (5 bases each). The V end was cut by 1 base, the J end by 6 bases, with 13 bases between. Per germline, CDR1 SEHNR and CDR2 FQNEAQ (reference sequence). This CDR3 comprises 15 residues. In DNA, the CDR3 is TGTGCCAGCAGCTTAGGAGGGACGGTTTTCAATGAGCAGTTCTTC. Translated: CASSLGGTVFNEQFF.